One sample yielded the 27 T cell receptor beta chains listed below, sequenced in a study of T cell responses to AZD1222 COVID-19 vaccine. Method: immunoSEQ multiplex PCR; TCRdb's copy keeps in-frame clones and lacks some. The top ten clones hold about 1.2% of a sample with fewer than 130,000 clones, under 95% of them seen once. Specimen: peripheral blood, collected on day 0 of AZD1222 vaccination. These receptors originate from an adult in good health.

The chain joins TRBV3-1 (or the pseudogene TRBV3-2) to TRBJ2-1; D unresolved. Germline CDR1 is LGHDT and CDR2 is YNNKEL (reference sequence). The CDR3 sequence is 13 residues long. V lost 3 bases and J lost 6, with 9 bases in between. The CDR3: CASSQPSINEQFF. Written as DNA, the CDR3 is TGTGCCAGCAGCCAGCCCAGTATCAATGAGCAGTTCTTC.

The rearrangement joins TRBV6-4 to TRBJ2-3; weak D call: TRBD2 (6 bases). Germline V lookup: CDR1 MRHNA, CDR2 SNTAGT. V shed 6 bases and J shed 0 bases, with 10 bases lying between them. The CDR3 has 14 amino acids. The CDR3 spells CASSALASTDTQYF. The CDR3 DNA sequence: TGTGCCAGCAGCGCACTAGCCAGCACAGATACGCAGTATTTT.

V gene TRBV19 combines with J gene TRBJ2-5; 8 bases line up with TRBD2. From germline, CDR1 is LNHDA and CDR2 SQIVND (reference sequence). This CDR3 region has 17 residues. The J segment lost 2 bases and the V segment lost 3 bases, leaving 11 bases of the junction unmatched. Here the CDR3 DNA reads TGTGCCAGTAGTATGGGTCAGAAGCGGGGGTCTCAAGAGACCCAGTACTTC. Its protein product is CASSMGQKRGSQETQYF.

The chain carries TRBV27 and TRBJ2-5; possibly TRBD1 for D (6 bases). V gave up 7 bases and J gave up 2 bases, with 23 bases separating them. There are 17 residues in the CDR3. From germline, CDR1 is MNHEY and CDR2 SMNVEV (reference sequence). Here the CDR3 DNA reads TGTGCCAGCACCTTTACCCGAACCGGGACACAACAAGAGACCCAGTACTTC. This gives the protein CASTFTRTGTQQETQYF.

V usage is TRBV2 and J usage is TRBJ2-4; no firm D call. The CDR3 has 15 residues. Germline-derived CDR1 and CDR2 are SNHLY and FYNNEI. Deletions cut 3 bases from V and 8 bases from J, with 17 bases between. The DNA of the CDR3 is TGTGCCAGCAGTGACTTCGGACCGATCGCCCACATTCAGTACTTC. This encodes CASSDFGPIAHIQYF. The full variable domain, in which reference TRBV2 and TRBJ2-4 provide the parts outside the CDR3, is EPEVTQTPSHQVTQMGQEVILRCVPISNHLYFYWYRQILGQKVEFLVSFYNNEISEKSEIFDDQFSVERPDGSNFTLKIRSTKLEDSAMYFCASSDFGPIAHIQYFGAGTRLSVL.

This clone has a count of ten or more. The rearrangement links TRBV5-1 to TRBJ2-1; D unclear. The CDR3 contains 11 residues. V lost 2 bases and J 8 bases, leaving 5 bases between the germline ends. Germline lookup yields CDR1 SGHRS and CDR2 YFSETQ. CDR3 amino acids: CASSFVDEQFF. As DNA, the CDR3 is TGCGCCAGCAGCTTCGTGGATGAGCAGTTCTTC.

The rearrangement links TRBV3-1 (or the pseudogene TRBV3-2) to TRBJ2-2, with unresolved D. CDR3 length: 15 residues. Deletions cut 0 bases from V and 4 bases from J, with 9 bases between. CDR1 is LGHDT, CDR2 YNNKEL, per germline (reference sequence). The CDR3 loop reads CASSQDYGATGELFF. For the CDR3, the DNA is TGTGCCAGCAGCCAAGATTATGGCGCCACCGGGGAGCTGTTTTTT.

Only one count was recorded for this clone. The chain links TRBV2 to TRBJ2-3, with 8 bases fitting TRBD1. This CDR3 spans 15 amino acids. V was pared by 5 bases and J by 1 base, with 5 bases of the junction left unmatched. Germline V gene lookup returns CDR1 SNHLY and CDR2 FYNNEI. CDR3 DNA: TGTGCCAGCAGTCCACTGACAGGGGGCACAGATACGCAGTATTTT. It specifies CASSPLTGGTDTQYF.

The V gene is TRBV10-3, the J gene TRBJ2-7; no definite D call. The germline V and J ends were trimmed by 9 bases and 0 bases, with 15 bases remaining between them. CDR3 length: 14 residues. Looked up from germline, CDR1 is ENHRY and CDR2 is SYGVKD. This CDR3 reads CAILRTEDSYEQYF. The DNA for the CDR3 is TGTGCCATTCTTAGGACCGAGGACTCCTACGAGCAGTACTTC.

The rearrangement joins TRBV6-6 to TRBJ2-3, with D possibly matching TRBD1 (7 bases). With 5 bases removed from V and 3 bases from J, the gap between germline ends came to 15 bases. Per the germline V gene, CDR1 is MNHNY and CDR2 is SVGAGI (reference sequence). This CDR3 has 15 amino acids. In DNA, the CDR3 is TGTGCCAGCAGTACAGGGGCCCGGGGGACAGATACGCAGTATTTT. Amino acid sequence: CASSTGARGTDTQYF.

The chain carries TRBV7-6 and TRBJ2-2; the match to TRBD1 covers 8 bases. The CDR3 length is 16 residues. CDR1 SGHVS and CDR2 FNYEAQ come from the germline V gene. With 6 bases clipped from V and 6 bases from J, the junction kept 12 bases outside the gene matches. CDR3 protein: CASSKRTGPRPGELFF. The CDR3, as DNA: TGTGCCAGCAGTAAACGGACAGGGCCCCGTCCCGGGGAGCTGTTTTTT.

The chain carries TRBV4-2 and TRBJ1-1, with no clear D. V shed 0 bases and J shed 1 base, with 6 bases lying between them. This CDR3 has 14 amino acids. Per germline, CDR1 LGHNA and CDR2 YNFKEQ. The CDR3 region is CASSQDPGNTEAFF. Here the CDR3 DNA reads TGTGCCAGCAGCCAAGACCCCGGGAACACTGAAGCTTTCTTT.

The gene calls are TRBV27 and TRBJ1-1; TRBD1 matches at 12 bases. V shed 10 bases, J shed 3 bases, and the junction held 15 bases outside the gene matches. Per the germline V gene, CDR1 is MNHEY and CDR2 is SMNVEV (reference sequence). The CDR3 is 17 amino acids. The chain's CDR3 is CATETGTGGGSDTEAFF. CDR3 coding DNA: TGTGCCACCGAGACCGGGACAGGGGGCGGTTCGGACACTGAAGCTTTCTTT.

This clone was recorded once. V gene TRBV19 combines with J gene TRBJ2-3; a weak D match, TRBD2 (5 bases). CDR1 is LNHDA and CDR2 is SQIVND in the germline V gene (reference sequence). This CDR3 has 15 amino acids. Trimming left V 4 bases short and J 2 bases short, with 13 bases between. The CDR3 spells CASSRAAVATDTQYF. CDR3 DNA: TGTGCCAGTAGTAGAGCGGCAGTGGCCACAGATACGCAGTATTTT.

On this clone itself: This sample includes further DNA sequences coding for the same CDR3. This chain uses TRBV27 with TRBJ2-2, with D perhaps assigned TRBD1 or TRBD2 (5 bases each). The germline V and J ends were trimmed by 2 bases and 4 bases, with 8 bases remaining between them. CDR3 size: 14 residues. Per the germline V gene, CDR1 is MNHEY and CDR2 is SMNVEV (reference sequence). In nucleotides, the CDR3 is TGTGCCAGCAGTTTAGGGGGAAGCACCGGGGAGCTGTTTTTT. This sequence encodes CASSLGGSTGELFF.

The chain uses TRBV5-4 and TRBJ1-2; D is possibly TRBD1 (5 bases). The CDR3 has 11 residues. Germline V gene data show CDR1 as SGHNT and CDR2 as YYREEE (reference sequence). Trimming left V 5 bases short and J 6 bases short, with 8 bases between. DNA for the CDR3: TGTGCCAGCAGTGCGACAGATGGCTACACCTTC. Translation gives CASSATDGYTF.

This rearrangement joins TRBV18 to TRBJ1-3; D not certain. The CDR3 contains 17 residues. The germline V gene has CDR1 KGHSH and CDR2 LQKENI. V was trimmed by 3 bases and J by 1 base, leaving 16 bases between them. CDR3 nucleotide sequence: TGTGCCAGCTCACCGGGTCCGCCCTCTGAATCTGGAAACACCATATATTTT. Translation gives CASSPGPPSESGNTIYF.

V gene TRBV19 combines with J gene TRBJ2-5; D may be TRBD1 or TRBD2 (6 bases each). Trimming took 1 base from V and 5 from J, leaving 11 bases between them. The CDR3 runs 14 residues. The germline gives CDR1 LNHDA, CDR2 SQIVND (reference sequence). The CDR3: CASSIGRRGETQYF. CDR3 coding DNA: TGTGCCAGTAGTATAGGAAGGAGGGGGGAGACCCAGTACTTC.

This sequence joins TRBV20-1 and TRBJ1-2, with a possible D match to TRBD1 (6 bases). The germline gives CDR1 DFQATT, CDR2 SNEGSKA (reference sequence). The CDR3 sequence is 11 residues long. V lost 5 bases, J lost 8 bases, and 12 bases lay in between. This CDR3 is CSAQEGGGYTF. The CDR3 region has the DNA TGCAGTGCTCAGGAAGGGGGAGGCTACACCTTC.

This chain joins TRBV9 and TRBJ1-2, with a weak D call TRBD1 (6 bases). The V gene's germline CDR1 is SGDLS and CDR2 YYNGEE. The length of the CDR3 is 17 residues. V was trimmed by 3 bases and J by 0 bases, leaving 18 bases between them. CDR3 DNA sequence: TGTGCCAGCAGCGACAATTTACAGGGTCAGTCTAACTATGGCTACACCTTC. Protein: CASSDNLQGQSNYGYTF. Full variable domain (missing parts from reference TRBV9 and TRBJ1-2): DSGVTQTPKHLITATGQRVTLRCSPRSGDLSVYWYQQSLDQGLQFLIQYYNGEERAKGNILERFSAQQFPDLHSELNLSSLELGDSALYFCASSDNLQGQSNYGYTFGSGTRLTVV.

The V call is TRBV7-3, the J call TRBJ2-2; tentatively, D is TRBD2 (5 bases). This CDR3 region has 16 residues. The germline V gene encodes CDR1 SGHTA and CDR2 FQGTGA. The V end was cut by 6 bases, the J end by 2 bases, with 16 bases between. The CDR3 region has the DNA TGTGCCAGCAGGGCCGCCGGGAAAATTAACACCGGGGAGCTGTTTTTT. Residues: CASRAAGKINTGELFF. Full variable domain (rest looked up from reference TRBV7-3 and TRBJ2-2): GAGVSQTPSNKVTEKGKYVELRCDPISGHTALYWYRQSLGQGPEFLIYFQGTGAADDSGLPNDRFFAVRPEGSVSTLKIQRTERGDSAVYLCASRAAGKINTGELFFGEGSRLTVL.

The DNA for the CDR3 is TGTGCCAGCATGGGCAGGCTGGAACTGTTTTTT. Translating gives CASMGRLELFF. This chain connects TRBV2 to TRBJ1-4; no firm D call. The CDR3 length is 11 residues. Between the trimmed V and J ends, which lost 7 bases and 12 bases, there was a span of 12 bases. CDR1 SNHLY and CDR2 FYNNEI come from the germline V gene.

The chain uses TRBV27 and TRBJ1-5; D remains ambiguous. Per the germline V gene, CDR1 is MNHEY and CDR2 is SMNVEV (reference sequence). The V end was cut by 0 bases, the J end by 6 bases, with 12 bases between. This CDR3 region has 15 residues. CDR3 nucleotide sequence: TGTGCCAGCAGTTTATCGAGGGAGCGAGTTCAGCCCCAGCATTTT. Translating it yields CASSLSRERVQPQHF.

There are many counts of this clone. The chain has TRBV4-3 and TRBJ1-2; no definite D call. V was clipped by 0 bases and J by 1 base, with 6 bases between them. This CDR3 contains 14 residues. Germline values: CDR1 LGHNA, CDR2 YSLEER. CDR3 residues: CASSQDHFNYGYTF. In DNA, the CDR3 is TGCGCCAGCAGCCAAGATCACTTTAACTATGGCTACACCTTC.

This chain connects TRBV5-1 to TRBJ1-1, with no clear D. Trimming removed 0 bases from V and 2 bases from J, with 8 bases in between. This CDR3 region has 14 residues. Germline V CDR1 and CDR2: SGHRS, YFSETQ. The CDR3 spells CASSLDGANTEAFF. Written as DNA, the CDR3 is TGCGCCAGCAGCTTGGACGGAGCCAACACTGAAGCTTTCTTT.

This clone occurred once. The chain uses TRBV7-3 and TRBJ2-1, with 14 positions matching TRBD2. The CDR3 covers 17 residues. The junction had 7 bases not matched to a gene; V was cut back by 2 bases and J by 7 bases. Germline V gives CDR1 SGHTA, CDR2 FQGTGA. The CDR3 protein is CASSLSRLAGGDNEQFF. The CDR3 nucleotides are TGTGCCAGCAGCTTATCCCGACTAGCGGGAGGGGATAATGAGCAGTTCTTC.

The CDR3 DNA follows: TGTGCCAGCAGCAAGGGGGGCAGAGCTTTCTTT. Its protein is CASSKGGRAFF. The rearrangement uses TRBV3-1 (or the pseudogene TRBV3-2) and TRBJ1-1, with a tentative D call TRBD1 (6 bases). CDR3 length: 11 residues. The ends were cut back, 5 bases at V and 10 bases at J, with 11 bases in the middle. The germline CDR1 and CDR2 sequences are LGHDT and YNNKEL (reference sequence).